This TCR beta chain originates from a study of monozygotic twins with cystic fibrosis. Only in-frame clones appear in the TCRdb table, and some are missing; sequencing was by immunoSEQ multiplex PCR. The sample records more than 12,000 clones, approximately 98% being singletons. This CDR3 contains 15 residues. CDR1 and CDR2 (germline): GTSNPN, SVGIG (reference sequence). Unmatched junction bases numbered 10, after V lost 0 bases and J lost 6 bases. Sample: blood. The sequence was collected from a girl aged 2 to 10 with cystic fibrosis. This chain joins TRBV30 and TRBJ2-7; TRBD2 aligns across 8 bases. The CDR3 spells CAWSVAPIGGGEQYF. CDR3 nucleotides: TGTGCCTGGAGTGTAGCTCCCATCGGGGGGGGCGAGCAGTACTTC.